This T cell receptor (beta chain) was recovered during a study of T cell responses to AZD1222 COVID-19 vaccine. The study, taken as a whole, reports: The study sampled repertoires only after the peak T cell response. Spike-specific TCR depth and breadth grew after two AZD1222 doses. Clonal diversity was possibly underestimated, and white British individuals and females predominated among donors.

The method was immunoSEQ multiplex PCR; TCRdb's version includes in-frame clones alone and lacks a portion of them. The sample yields 120,000 to 150,000 clones, 80% to 95% seen once. Comment on this clone: Its antigen is unidentified.

V was pared by 3 bases and J by 2 bases, with 8 bases of the junction left unmatched. The CDR3 has 16 amino acids. The V gene's germline CDR1 is SGHTA and CDR2 FQGNSA. Material: peripheral blood, obtained 28 days after the second AZD1222 dose. The chain links TRBV7-2 to TRBJ2-5; TRBD1 matches at 8 bases. This receptor was identified in an adult who received the AZD1222 COVID-19 vaccine. The CDR3, as DNA: TGTGCCAGCAGCTTTTACGGCGGGACAGGACAAGAGACCCAGTACTTC. Translating it yields CASSFYGGTGQETQYF.